The following is a TCR beta chain sequence with its context. This sample is part of a study of technical replicates of blood from a handful of donors. The CDR3 totals 15 residues. Trimming pared 0 bases from V and 1 base from J, leaving 9 bases between. CDR1 and CDR2 (germline): SGHDT, YYEEEE. The method was immunoSEQ multiplex PCR; TCRdb's version includes in-frame clones alone and lacks a portion of them. The sample has about 97,000 clones; roughly 96% are singletons. The chain carries TRBV5-6 and TRBJ2-3; D may be TRBD1 (5 bases). The receptor was derived from a human donor in good health. Sequenced material: T cells isolated from PBMCs. CDR3 coding DNA: TGTGCCAGCAGCTTGGGGACATTCGGCACAGATACGCAGTATTTT. Protein: CASSLGTFGTDTQYF.